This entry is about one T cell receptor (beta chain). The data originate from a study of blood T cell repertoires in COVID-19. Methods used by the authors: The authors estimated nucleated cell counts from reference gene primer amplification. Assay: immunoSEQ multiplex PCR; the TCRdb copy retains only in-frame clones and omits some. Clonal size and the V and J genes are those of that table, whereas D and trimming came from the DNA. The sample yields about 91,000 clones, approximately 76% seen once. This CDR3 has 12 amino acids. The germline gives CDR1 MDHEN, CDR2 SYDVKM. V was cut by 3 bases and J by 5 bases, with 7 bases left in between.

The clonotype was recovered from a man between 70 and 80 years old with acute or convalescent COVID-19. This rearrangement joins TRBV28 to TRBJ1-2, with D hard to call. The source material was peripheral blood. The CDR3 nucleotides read TGTGCCAGCAGTTTGCGGCTATATGGCTACACCTTC. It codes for CASSLRLYGYTF.